The 15 T cell receptor beta chains below all came from one sample that was sequenced in a study of beta chain features in type 1 diabetes. The entirety of the isolated RNA underwent reverse transcription, so expressed TCRB transcripts were sequenced. Libraries were prepared by immunoSEQ multiplex PCR; TCRdb keeps only in-frame clonotypes and omits some of them. The sample shows hundreds of thousands of clones, 30% of them seen only once. Material for sequencing was naive CD4+ T cells from blood. The source is a young man in good health.

In the case of this clone: Within the sample, other DNA sequences also encode this same CDR3. The gene calls are TRBV9 and TRBJ2-5; D is ambiguous. V was clipped by 0 bases and J by 1 base, with 4 bases between them. In germline, CDR1 is SGDLS, CDR2 YYNGEE. The CDR3 runs to 13 residues. The CDR3 DNA reads TGTGCCAGCAGCGTAGATCCCCAAGAGACCCAGTACTTC. Protein product: CASSVDPQETQYF.

The rearrangement joins TRBV11-1 to TRBJ2-7; possibly TRBD1 for D (5 bases). V was cut by 3 bases and J by 3 bases, with 9 bases left in between. Germline CDR1 is SGHAT and CDR2 is FQDESV (reference sequence). The CDR3 has 13 amino acids. As DNA, the CDR3 is TGTGCCAGCAGCTTGGACACGATCTACGAGCAGTACTTC. Translating it yields CASSLDTIYEQYF.

As to this clone: Distinct nucleotide sequences in the sample also encode this CDR3. The V gene is TRBV28, the J gene TRBJ2-3; D ambiguous. The CDR3 sequence is 12 residues long. The germline V gene encodes CDR1 MDHEN and CDR2 SYDVKM. The V gene lost 5 bases and the J gene lost 2 bases, with 5 bases spanning the gap. The CDR3 protein is CASSPFTDTQYF. For the CDR3, the DNA is TGTGCCAGCAGTCCCTTCACAGATACGCAGTATTTT.

There are a few counts of this clone. V is TRBV29-1 and J is TRBJ1-2; D ambiguous. There are 12 residues in the CDR3. Germline V gene lookup returns CDR1 SQVTM and CDR2 ANQGSEA. Trimming left V 0 bases short and J 10 bases short, with 12 bases between. The CDR3 bases are TGCAGCGTTGAAGATACGCGCACCTCCTACACCTTC. This translates into CSVEDTRTSYTF. The full variable domain, with the rest looked up from reference TRBV29-1 and TRBJ1-2, is SAVISQKPSRDICQRGTSLTIQCQVDSQVTMMFWYRQQPGQSLTLIATANQGSEATYESGFVIDKFPISRPNLTFSTLTVSNMSPEDSSIYLCSVEDTRTSYTFGSGTRLTVV.

The chain has TRBV18 and TRBJ2-5, with D unclear. Germline V gene lookup returns CDR1 KGHSH and CDR2 LQKENI. The CDR3 loop spans 14 amino acids. V lost 1 base and J 6 bases, leaving 12 bases between the germline ends. The CDR3 region is CASSPQPSEQTQYF. CDR3 sequence (DNA): TGTGCCAGCTCACCACAACCCTCAGAACAGACCCAGTACTTC. The full variable domain, in which reference TRBV18 and TRBJ2-5 provide the parts outside the CDR3, is NAGVMQNPRHLVRRRGQEARLRCSPMKGHSHVYWYRQLPEEGLKFMVYLQKENIIDESGMPKERFSAEFPKEGPSILRIQQVVRGDSAAYFCASSPQPSEQTQYFGPGTRLLVL.

The chain joins TRBV7-2 to TRBJ2-6, with 7 bases identical to TRBD2. Unmatched junction bases numbered 10, after V lost 5 bases and J lost 0 bases. This CDR3 comprises 18 residues. The germline V gene has CDR1 SGHTA and CDR2 FQGNSA. The CDR3 DNA sequence: TGTGCCAGCAGCCGAATCCTAGCGGTCCTCTCTGGGGCCAACGTCCTGACTTTC. Translating gives CASSRILAVLSGANVLTF.

V is TRBV7-9 and J is TRBJ2-1; 8 bases are a match to TRBD1. J was trimmed by 7 bases and V by 5 bases; bases with no gene match: 10. CDR1 and CDR2 from the germline V gene are SEHNR and FQNEAQ (reference sequence). CDR3 length: 15 residues. The CDR3 sequence: CASSQTGGIGNEQFF. The CDR3 DNA sequence: TGTGCCAGCAGCCAAACAGGGGGAATAGGGAATGAGCAGTTCTTC. The variable domain in full, with the rest retrieved from reference TRBV7-9 and TRBJ2-1, is DTGVSQNPRHKITKRGQNVTFRCDPISEHNRLYWYRQTLGQGPEFLTYFQNEAQLEKSRLLSDRFSAERPKGSFSTLEIQRTEQGDSAMYLCASSQTGGIGNEQFFGPGTRLTVL.

This clone was counted a few times. This chain uses TRBV14 with TRBJ2-6; D gene ambiguous. The V gene's germline CDR1 is SGHDN and CDR2 FVKESK. V was clipped by 1 base and J by 4 bases, with 11 bases between them. This CDR3 contains 16 residues. The CDR3 nucleotides read TGTGCCAGCAGCCAAGTAGCAGCCGTCGGGGCCAACGTCCTGACTTTC. Its protein is CASSQVAAVGANVLTF.

The table lists this clone with a few counts. This chain uses TRBV4-2 with TRBJ2-1, with D perhaps assigned TRBD1 or TRBD2 (5 bases each). This CDR3 contains 16 residues. Germline V gives CDR1 LGHNA, CDR2 YNFKEQ. V was clipped by 1 base and J by 4 bases, with 14 bases between them. In DNA, the CDR3 is TGTGCCAGCAGCCAAGGAGGGGCGCCGACGTACAATGAGCAGTTCTTC. This encodes CASSQGGAPTYNEQFF.

This clone has a handful of counts. The CDR3 coding sequence is TGTGCCAGCAGCGTAGGGCGGGTTTGGGAGACCCAGTACTTC. Its translation is CASSVGRVWETQYF. The chain combines TRBV9 with TRBJ2-5; tentatively, D is TRBD2 (5 bases). V was cut by 0 bases and J by 5 bases, with 11 bases left in between. CDR1 and CDR2 from the germline V gene are SGDLS and YYNGEE. The CDR3 covers 14 residues.

Only a few counts were recorded for this clone. The rearrangement uses TRBV5-4 and TRBJ2-3; D unclear. Germline V lookup: CDR1 SGHNT, CDR2 YYREEE (reference sequence). The CDR3 spans 14 residues. V dropped 0 bases and J dropped 0 bases, with 5 bases sitting between them. The CDR3 loop reads CASSLGGSTDTQYF. The CDR3 DNA sequence: TGTGCCAGCAGCTTGGGAGGAAGCACAGATACGCAGTATTTT. The full variable domain, in which reference TRBV5-4 and TRBJ2-3 provide the parts outside the CDR3, is ETGVTQSPTHLIKTRGQQVTLRCSSQSGHNTVSWYQQALGQGPQFIFQYYREEENGRGNFPPRFSGLQFPNYSSELNVNALELDDSALYLCASSLGGSTDTQYFGPGTRLTVL.

V gene TRBV4-3 combines with J gene TRBJ2-2; perhaps TRBD2 as D (5 bases). Trimming stripped 1 base from V and 7 bases from J, with 10 bases between. The CDR3 runs 14 residues. Germline V gene data show CDR1 as LGHNA and CDR2 as YSLEER. This CDR3 reads CASSQVSAGGELFF. CDR3 DNA: TGCGCCAGCAGCCAAGTTTCTGCGGGCGGGGAGCTGTTTTTT.

The chain joins TRBV5-1 to TRBJ2-4, with 7 bases matching TRBD1. The germline V gene encodes CDR1 SGHRS and CDR2 YFSETQ. The CDR3 sequence is 16 residues long. V trimming: 0 bases; J trimming: 3 bases; junction bases outside the gene matches: 6. DNA of the CDR3: TGCGCCAGCAGCTTGGGACAGGGTGTAGTCAAAAACATTCAGTACTTC. It is translated as CASSLGQGVVKNIQYF.

The sample holds a few counts of this clone. The chain recombines TRBV29-1 with TRBJ2-7; 9 bases fit TRBD2. From germline, CDR1 is SQVTM and CDR2 ANQGSEA. The J segment lost 0 bases and the V segment lost 3 bases, leaving 6 bases of the junction unmatched. The CDR3 totals 15 residues. The CDR3 sequence is CSVEAVAGVSYEQYF. CDR3 coding DNA: TGCAGCGTTGAGGCAGTAGCGGGAGTCTCCTACGAGCAGTACTTC.

The chain carries TRBV6-5 and TRBJ2-1; the D is unclear. The germline V gene has CDR1 MNHEY and CDR2 SVGAGI. V shed 0 bases and J shed 3 bases, with 9 bases lying between them. The CDR3 runs to 15 residues. The CDR3 sequence is CASSYSPTFYNEQFF. In DNA form, the CDR3 reads TGTGCCAGCAGTTACTCTCCTACCTTCTACAATGAGCAGTTCTTC.